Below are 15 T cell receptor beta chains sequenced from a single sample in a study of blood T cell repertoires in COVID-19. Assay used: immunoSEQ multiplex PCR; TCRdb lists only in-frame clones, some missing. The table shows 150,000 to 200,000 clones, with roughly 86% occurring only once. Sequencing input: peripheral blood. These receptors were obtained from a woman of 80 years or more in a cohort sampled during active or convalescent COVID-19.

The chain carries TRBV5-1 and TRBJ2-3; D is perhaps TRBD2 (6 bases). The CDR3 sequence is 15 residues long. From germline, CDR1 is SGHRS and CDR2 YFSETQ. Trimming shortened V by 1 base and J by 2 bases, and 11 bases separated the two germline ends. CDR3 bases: TGCGCCAGCAGCTTGACGGGAGATTACACAGATACGCAGTATTTT. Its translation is CASSLTGDYTDTQYF.

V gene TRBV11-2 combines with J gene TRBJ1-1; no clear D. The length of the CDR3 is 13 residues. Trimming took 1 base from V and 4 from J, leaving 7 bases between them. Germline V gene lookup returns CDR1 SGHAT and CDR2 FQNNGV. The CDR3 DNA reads TGTGCCAGCAGCTTAGGGCGGTCCACTGAAGCTTTCTTT. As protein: CASSLGRSTEAFF.

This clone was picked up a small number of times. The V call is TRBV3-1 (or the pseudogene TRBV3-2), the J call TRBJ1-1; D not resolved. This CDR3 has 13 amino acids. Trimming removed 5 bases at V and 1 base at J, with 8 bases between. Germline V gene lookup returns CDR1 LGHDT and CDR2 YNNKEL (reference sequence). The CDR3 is CASSSLRNTEAFF. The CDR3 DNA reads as TGTGCCAGCAGCTCACTACGGAACACTGAAGCTTTCTTT.

The CDR3 DNA sequence: TGTGCCAGCAGCCCTACCGACAGGGGAGGTGAGCAGTTCTTC. Its protein product is CASSPTDRGGEQFF. The V call is TRBV13, the J call TRBJ2-1; TRBD1 aligns across 8 bases. V was clipped by 5 bases and J by 9 bases; unmatched bases: 9. Germline V gene data show CDR1 as PRHDT and CDR2 as FYEKMQ (reference sequence). This CDR3 contains 14 residues.

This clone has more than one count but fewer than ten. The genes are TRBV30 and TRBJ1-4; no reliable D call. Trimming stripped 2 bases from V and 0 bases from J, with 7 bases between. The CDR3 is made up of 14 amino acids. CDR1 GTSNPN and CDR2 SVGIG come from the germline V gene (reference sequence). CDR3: CAWSRTTTNEKLFF. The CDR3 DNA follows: TGTGCCTGGAGTAGAACAACAACTAATGAAAAACTGTTTTTT.

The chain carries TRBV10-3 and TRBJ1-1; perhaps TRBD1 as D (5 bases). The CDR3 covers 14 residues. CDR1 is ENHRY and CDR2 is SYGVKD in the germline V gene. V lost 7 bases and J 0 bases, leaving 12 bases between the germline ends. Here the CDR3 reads CAITQGTMNTEAFF. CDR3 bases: TGTGCCATCACGCAGGGTACTATGAACACTGAAGCTTTCTTT.

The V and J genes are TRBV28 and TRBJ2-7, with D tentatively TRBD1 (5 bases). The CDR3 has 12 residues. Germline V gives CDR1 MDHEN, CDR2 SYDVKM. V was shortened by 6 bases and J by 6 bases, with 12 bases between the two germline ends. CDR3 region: CASRLLQGEQYF. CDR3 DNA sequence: TGTGCCAGCAGACTACTTCAGGGCGAGCAGTACTTC.

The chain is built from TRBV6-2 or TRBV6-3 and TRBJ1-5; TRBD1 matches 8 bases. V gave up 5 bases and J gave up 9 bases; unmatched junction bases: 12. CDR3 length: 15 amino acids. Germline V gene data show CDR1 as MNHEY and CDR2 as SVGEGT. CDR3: CASSTTTGARAPQHF. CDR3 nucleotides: TGTGCCAGCAGTACCACGACAGGGGCGAGGGCGCCCCAGCATTTT.

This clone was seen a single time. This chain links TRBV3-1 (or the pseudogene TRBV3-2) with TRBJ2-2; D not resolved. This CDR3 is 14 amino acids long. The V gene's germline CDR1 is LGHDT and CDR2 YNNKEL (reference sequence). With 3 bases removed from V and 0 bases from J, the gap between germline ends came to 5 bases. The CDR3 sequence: CASSHRANTGELFF. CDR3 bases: TGTGCCAGCAGCCATAGAGCGAACACCGGGGAGCTGTTTTTT.

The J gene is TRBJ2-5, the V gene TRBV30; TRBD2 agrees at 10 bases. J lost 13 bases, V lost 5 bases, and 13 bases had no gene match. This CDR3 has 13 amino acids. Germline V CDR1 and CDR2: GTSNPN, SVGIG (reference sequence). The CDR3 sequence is CAWVLAGGRTPYF. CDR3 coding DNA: TGTGCCTGGGTCTTAGCGGGGGGCCGTACTCCGTACTTC.

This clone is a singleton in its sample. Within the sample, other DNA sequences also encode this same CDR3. The DNA of the CDR3 is TGTGCCAGCAGGACAGTGAACACTGAAGCTTTCTTT. Translation gives CASRTVNTEAFF. V usage is TRBV27 and J usage is TRBJ1-1, with D maybe TRBD1 (5 bases). Deletions cut 6 bases from V and 0 bases from J, with 5 bases between. The CDR3 covers 12 residues. Germline CDR1 is MNHEY and CDR2 is SMNVEV (reference sequence).

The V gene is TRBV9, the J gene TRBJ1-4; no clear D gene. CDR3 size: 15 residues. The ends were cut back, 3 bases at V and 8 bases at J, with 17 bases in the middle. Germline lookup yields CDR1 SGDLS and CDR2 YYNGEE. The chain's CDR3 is CASSARGEWIEKLFF. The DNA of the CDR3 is TGTGCCAGCAGCGCCCGGGGAGAATGGATCGAAAAACTGTTTTTT.

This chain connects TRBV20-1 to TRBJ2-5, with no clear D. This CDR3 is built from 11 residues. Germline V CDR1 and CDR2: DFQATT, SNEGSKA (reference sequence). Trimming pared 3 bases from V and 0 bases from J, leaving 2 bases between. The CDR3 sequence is CSASYQETQYF. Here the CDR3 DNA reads TGCAGTGCTAGCTACCAAGAGACCCAGTACTTC.

The CDR3 sequence is CASSPRSLTDTQYF. CDR3 nucleotide sequence: TGTGCCAGCAGTCCTCGCAGTCTCACAGATACGCAGTATTTT. V gene TRBV27 combines with J gene TRBJ2-3, with D unclear. With 5 bases removed from V and 2 bases from J, the gap between germline ends came to 11 bases. Germline lookup yields CDR1 MNHEY and CDR2 SMNVEV (reference sequence). The CDR3 is 14 residues long.

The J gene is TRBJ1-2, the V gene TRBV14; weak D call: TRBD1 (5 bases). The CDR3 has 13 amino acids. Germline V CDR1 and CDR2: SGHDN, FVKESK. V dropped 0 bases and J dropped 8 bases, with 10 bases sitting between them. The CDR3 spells CASSQDWGGGYTF. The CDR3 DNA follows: TGTGCCAGCAGCCAAGATTGGGGGGGAGGCTACACCTTC.